Presented here are 9 T cell receptor beta chains from one specimen sequenced in a study of T cells after yellow fever vaccination. MiXCR, run by TCRdb on the 5' RACE reads, gives a single entry per CDR3 protein. The table has 120,000 to 150,000 distinct CDR3 sequences, roughly 8.2% seen once. This specimen was CD4+ T cells sorted from PBMCs, taken 5 days after the yellow fever booster vaccination. The origin of the receptors is a man aged 30-40 years who received the YFV17D yellow fever vaccine.

This clonotype was recorded at least ten times. The V gene is TRBV20-1, the J gene TRBJ2-7, with 9 bases fitting TRBD1. Per the germline V gene, CDR1 is DFQATT and CDR2 is SNEGSKA (reference sequence). The CDR3 is 12 residues long. V dropped 5 bases and J dropped 5; count of bases not matched to a gene: 4. The CDR3 DNA reads as TGCAGTGCTGGGGACAGGGTGAACGAGCAGTACTTC. Its translation: CSAGDRVNEQYF.

The sample holds many counts of this clonotype. This chain uses TRBV6-5 with TRBJ2-7, with no clear D. Germline loops: CDR1 MNHEY, CDR2 SVGAGI. The germline V and J ends were trimmed by 3 bases and 4 bases, with 16 bases remaining between them. The length of the CDR3 is 15 residues. CDR3 bases: TGTGCCAGCAGTTATCTCCGGGTCCCAAGTTACGAGCAGTACTTC. Residues: CASSYLRVPSYEQYF.

Points on this clonotype: A much larger clone differs by one base, so this may be a read error. The genes are TRBV7-9 and TRBJ2-7, with a tentative D call TRBD1 (6 bases). This CDR3 is 14 amino acids long. Trimming took off 5 bases at V and 5 bases at J, with 16 bases between the two ends. Per germline, CDR1 SEHNR and CDR2 FQNEAQ (reference sequence). CDR3 in amino acids: CASSTQGSDHEQYF. DNA of the CDR3: TGTGCCAGCAGCACGCAGGGGTCGGATCACGAGCAGTACTTC.

In this sample, this clonotype turned up a few times. This sequence joins TRBV6-6 and TRBJ1-5; D is undetermined. V was clipped by 4 bases and J by 9 bases, with 10 bases between them. The CDR3 runs to 12 residues. The V gene's germline CDR1 is MNHNY and CDR2 SVGAGI (reference sequence). DNA of the CDR3: TGTGCCAGCAGTTCCGGCCCGCTGCCCCAGCATTTT. Its translation is CASSSGPLPQHF.

The chain combines TRBV20-1 with TRBJ2-7, with TRBD1 identical over 7 bases. The CDR3 runs 16 residues. Germline V lookup: CDR1 DFQATT, CDR2 SNEGSKA (reference sequence). Unmatched junction bases numbered 20, after V lost 6 bases and J lost 6 bases. The CDR3 DNA is TGCAGTGCCACGAGATGGACAGGTCGAGATGGGATCGAGCAGTACTTC. Encoded protein: CSATRWTGRDGIEQYF.

This clonotype was counted between two and nine times. The CDR3 sequence is CSARGQGHGSRETQYF. The DNA of the CDR3 is TGCAGTGCTAGAGGACAGGGCCATGGCTCAAGAGAGACCCAGTACTTC. The V and J genes are TRBV20-1 and TRBJ2-5; 7 bases are shared with TRBD1. V lost 1 base and J lost 4; bases outside the gene matches: 12. The CDR3 is 16 residues long. The germline CDR1 and CDR2 sequences are DFQATT and SNEGSKA (reference sequence).

This clonotype was recorded at least ten times. V gene TRBV25-1 combines with J gene TRBJ1-1; maybe TRBD1 (6 bases). Trimming left V 7 bases short and J 1 base short, with 10 bases between. The CDR3 has 13 amino acids. In germline, CDR1 is MGHDK, CDR2 SYGVNS. The CDR3 protein is CASKGGENTEAFF. CDR3 bases: TGTGCCAGCAAGGGGGGGGAGAACACTGAAGCTTTCTTT.

This clonotype was observed at least ten times. The chain's CDR3 is CASSRAGYEQYF. As DNA, the CDR3 is TGTGCCAGCAGCCGGGCCGGTTACGAGCAGTACTTC. The chain combines TRBV2 with TRBJ2-7, with unresolved D. Germline loops: CDR1 SNHLY, CDR2 FYNNEI. Trimming took 6 bases from V and 4 from J, leaving 10 bases between them. The CDR3 sequence is 12 residues long.

This clonotype appeared many times. This chain uses TRBV5-6 with TRBJ2-3; 8 bases fit TRBD2. CDR3 size: 16 residues. V lost 4 bases and J lost 5; bases outside the gene matches: 12. Germline loops: CDR1 SGHDT, CDR2 YYEEEE. Here the CDR3 DNA reads TGTGCCAGCAGCGACGTAGCGGGACCCTCGGGAGATACGCAGTATTTT. It encodes CASSDVAGPSGDTQYF.